These T cell receptor beta chains were read from a single sample in a study of blood T cell repertoires in COVID-19. Profiling relied on immunoSEQ multiplex PCR, and the TCRdb table lists in-frame clones only, not all of them. Of 300,000 to 400,000 clones detected, more than 75% appear once; the ten largest clones hold roughly 3.4%. Sequencing used peripheral blood. These receptors originate from a woman between 18 and 29 years old who had recovered from COVID-19. The CDR3 runs from the conserved cysteine through the conserved F or W. The order of the fields is V gene, clone size, D gene, J gene, CDR3 DNA, CDR3 protein. D genes are given only for firm matches. The size field is filled for only some rows; it gives once, few, many or a size class.

TRBV19	-	TRBD2	TRBJ2-2	TGTGCCAGTAGTATCATGGGTAGCGGGGGCACCGGGGAGCTGTTTTTT	CASSIMGSGGTGELFF
TRBV29-1	-	-	TRBJ1-1	TGCAGCGTGACACAGGGAAGGGTGAACACTGAAGCTTTCTTT	CSVTQGRVNTEAFF
TRBV27	-	TRBD2	TRBJ2-3	TGTGCCAGCAGTTTATCGACTAGCGGGAGGGCCGGTGATACGCAGTATTTT	CASSLSTSGRAGDTQYF
TRBV11-2	-	-	TRBJ2-1	TGTGCCAGCAGCTTAGGACTATACAATGAGCAGTTCTTC	CASSLGLYNEQFF
TRBV12-5	-	-	TRBJ1-3	TGTGCTAGTGTTCCAGGGATTGGAAACACCATATATTTT	CASVPGIGNTIYF
TRBV7-2	-	-	TRBJ2-3	TGTGCCAGCAGCTTAGATGTAGCGGAGTACCAGCCAGATACGCAGTATTTT	CASSLDVAEYQPDTQYF
TRBV4-3	once	TRBD2	TRBJ2-5	TGCGCCAGCAGCCAAGATCTGAGCGGGAGGAACCAAGAGACCCAGTACTTC	CASSQDLSGRNQETQYF
TRBV6-6	-	TRBD1	TRBJ2-2	TGTGCCAGCACCAACAGGGGGCGGACCGGGGAGCTGTTTTTT	CASTNRGRTGELFF
TRBV11-3	-	TRBD1	TRBJ1-1	TGTGCCAGCAGCTTACGACAGGGAGGCACTGAAGCTTTCTTT	CASSLRQGGTEAFF
TRBV29-1	-	-	TRBJ1-1	TGCAGCGCCTCCCAGGGGCCGGGCACTGAAGCTTTCTTT	CSASQGPGTEAFF
TRBV7-9	-	TRBD2	TRBJ2-3	TGTGCCAGCAGCCCCTCTAGCGGGAGTCGCTCAGATACGCAGTATTTT	CASSPSSGSRSDTQYF
TRBV10-3	-	-	TRBJ2-3	TGTGCCACCCAACACACAGATACGCAGTATTTT	CATQHTDTQYF
TRBV5-1	-	TRBD2	TRBJ2-1	TGCGCCAGCAGCTTTTTCCTTGGACTAGCGGGCGTTGGTACGAGCTCCTACAATGAGCAGTTCTTC	CASSFFLGLAGVGTSSYNEQFF
TRBV10-3	-	-	TRBJ2-5	TGTGCCATCAGTGAGTCAACAGGCCAAGAGACCCAGTACTTC	CAISESTGQETQYF
TRBV2	-	-	TRBJ1-2	TGTGCCAGCAGTGTACAGGCCACCTATGGCTACACCTTC	CASSVQATYGYTF
TRBV7-2	-	TRBD2	TRBJ2-3	TGTGCCAGCAGCTTATGGCTAGCGGGTAGCACAGATACGCAGTATTTT	CASSLWLAGSTDTQYF
TRBV19	-	-	TRBJ1-5	TGTGCCAGTAGTAGAAGCCGGGACACCCGAGTTAGCAATCAGCCCCAGCATTTT	CASSRSRDTRVSNQPQHF
TRBV3-1/TRBV3-2	-	TRBD2	TRBJ2-5	TGTGCCAGCAGCCCCCAAGCTAGCGGGGCCCAAGAGACCCAGTACTTC	CASSPQASGAQETQYF
TRBV7-2	-	-	TRBJ2-2	TGTGCCAGCAGCTTAGCTATACTCGAGCCGTCCGGGGAGCTGTTTTTT	CASSLAILEPSGELFF
TRBV2	-	-	TRBJ1-5	TGTGCCAGCGGCCCCAGTCATAGCAATCAGCCCCAGCATTTT	CASGPSHSNQPQHF
TRBV6-2/TRBV6-3	-	-	TRBJ1-1	TGTGCCAGCAGTTACAGGACAGAGTACACTGAAGCTTTCTTT	CASSYRTEYTEAFF
TRBV28	-	-	TRBJ1-5	TGTGCCAGCAGTTTCCCGGGTGTGGGTGGCAATCAGCCCCAGCATTTT	CASSFPGVGGNQPQHF
TRBV7-8	-	-	TRBJ2-5	TGTGCCAGCAGCCCTACCTGCGGGTACTTC	CASSPTCGYF
TRBV29-1	-	TRBD1	TRBJ2-1	TGCAGCGTGAGATACAGGGGTTCCTACAATGAGCAGTTCTTC	CSVRYRGSYNEQFF
TRBV5-1	once	TRBD1	TRBJ1-2	TGCGCCAGTTCTGGGACAGGGCTACGAAGCTATGGCTACACCTTC	CASSGTGLRSYGYTF
TRBV19	-	-	TRBJ1-3	TGTGCCAGTAGTTTAAAGACGGCAGGGACTCACTCTGGAAACACCATATATTTT	CASSLKTAGTHSGNTIYF
TRBV19	-	TRBD2	TRBJ2-1	TGTGCCAGTACCGCCGGGACTAGCTCCTACAATGAGCAGTTCTTC	CASTAGTSSYNEQFF
TRBV7-9	-	-	TRBJ1-5	TGTGCCAGCAGCCTAAGCAATCAGCCCCAGCATTTT	CASSLSNQPQHF
TRBV12-5	-	-	TRBJ1-1	TGTGCTAGTGGTTTGGGCGGGAACACTGAAGCTTTCTTT	CASGLGGNTEAFF
TRBV27	-	-	TRBJ1-4	TGTGCCAGCAGCTCCTTATTTTCGAGGCGTTTGGAAAAACTGTTTTTT	CASSSLFSRRLEKLFF
TRBV4-3	-	TRBD1	TRBJ2-3	TGCGCCAGCAGCCCGCAAGCAGGGGGCTCCGATACGCAGTATTTT	CASSPQAGGSDTQYF
TRBV6-2/TRBV6-3	-	TRBD2	TRBJ2-1	TGTGCCAGCAGTTACGCAGGGACTAGCGGGAGCGAGCAGTTCTTC	CASSYAGTSGSEQFF
TRBV3-1/TRBV3-2	-	-	TRBJ1-3	TGTGCCAGCAGCCAAGTTCGTGGAGGGGCTGGAAACACCATATATTTT	CASSQVRGGAGNTIYF
TRBV30	-	-	TRBJ2-2	TGTGCCTGGCAGCCAAGGTGGTCCAGCGGTGGGGGGGAGCTGTTTTTT	CAWQPRWSSGGGELFF
TRBV9	-	TRBD2	TRBJ2-5	TGTGCCAGCAGTAGGGACTACGGGGCAGAGACCCAGTACTTC	CASSRDYGAETQYF
TRBV30	-	-	TRBJ1-1	TGTGCCTGGTTGCGGGGGGGAACTGAAGCTTTCTTT	CAWLRGGTEAFF
TRBV5-4	-	TRBD2	TRBJ2-3	TGTGCCAGCAGCTTGGGTACTAGCGGGACCACAGATACGCAGTATTTT	CASSLGTSGTTDTQYF
TRBV7-8	-	-	TRBJ1-3	TGTGCCAGCAGCCCGGCGGGACGCTCTTCTTCTGGAAACACCATATATTTT	CASSPAGRSSSGNTIYF
TRBV24-1	-	TRBD1	TRBJ1-2	TGTGCCACCCAGGGACAGTCGGGTGGCTACACCTTC	CATQGQSGGYTF
TRBV19	-	TRBD1	TRBJ1-1	TGTGCCAGTAGTATCGGGTTACCGGGACAGGGGTGGACTGAAGCTTTCTTT	CASSIGLPGQGWTEAFF
TRBV9	-	TRBD1	TRBJ1-1	TGTGCCAGCAGACCTTTTCCGGGACAGCTGAACACTGAAGCTTTCTTT	CASRPFPGQLNTEAFF
TRBV7-2	-	-	TRBJ2-1	TGTGCCAGCAGCCCAACCCTCACCCTAGAACAGTTCTTC	CASSPTLTLEQFF
TRBV29-1	-	TRBD2	TRBJ2-3	TGCAGCGTTGACCCCGCGGGAGGGACAGATACGCAGTATTTT	CSVDPAGGTDTQYF
TRBV5-1	once	-	TRBJ1-2	TGCGCCAGCAGACAGGGATCCAACTATGGCTACACCTTC	CASRQGSNYGYTF
TRBV5-1	-	TRBD1	TRBJ1-4	TGCGCCAGCAGCTTGGTCGGACAGGGCTCTGAAAAACTGTTTTTT	CASSLVGQGSEKLFF
TRBV5-1	-	-	TRBJ2-3	TGCGCCAGCAGCTACTCCACGGATACGCAGTATTTT	CASSYSTDTQYF
TRBV4-1	-	TRBD2	TRBJ2-3	TGCGCCAGCAGCCCCCGCGCGGGAGGGAATCTTCAAGATACGCAGTATTTT	CASSPRAGGNLQDTQYF
TRBV12-3/TRBV12-4	once	-	TRBJ1-2	TGTGCCAGCACCCTAGGAGGACCAAGCGGCTACACCTTC	CASTLGGPSGYTF
TRBV4-3	-	TRBD1	TRBJ2-3	TGCGCCAGCAGCTCACGGACAGGGGCAGATACGCAGTATTTT	CASSSRTGADTQYF
TRBV2	-	-	TRBJ1-2	TGTGCCAGCAGTGAGTTTAGACGGGACTATGGCTACACCTTC	CASSEFRRDYGYTF
TRBV5-1	-	-	TRBJ2-5	TGCGCCAGCAGCTTGGGGGGCTCGATCCAAGAGACCCAGTACTTC	CASSLGGSIQETQYF